Detailed here is one T cell receptor beta chain. The data belong to a study of a mutant IDH1 vaccine in newly diagnosed glioma. For the study at large: Former treatment meant radiotherapy, temozolomide, or both; the majority had gotten both.

Assay used: immunoSEQ multiplex PCR; TCRdb lists only in-frame clones, some missing. The sample has approximately 70,000 clones, 60% to 85% seen once. Documented time point: baseline, week 1 (first vaccination visit). Treatment indicated: pre-vaccination baseline after standard-of-care therapy. The CDR3 is 16 amino acids. The V end lost 6 bases, the J end lost 2 bases, and 17 bases lay between the germline ends. Germline V gives CDR1 MNHEY, CDR2 SMNVEV (reference sequence). V gene TRBV27 combines with J gene TRBJ1-5, with D possibly TRBD1 on 5 matching bases. The sample was PBMCs, taken from a glioma patient treated with radiotherapy, temozolomide or both. The clonotype comes from a man aged 45-65 years with glioma. CDR3 in DNA: TGTGCCAGCAGGCCCGGGACTCTTTGGGGCAATCAGCCCCAGCATTTT. Amino acids: CASRPGTLWGNQPQHF.